A single sample is the source of the 20 T cell receptor beta chains below, sequenced in a study of blood T cell repertoires in COVID-19 (dated by TCRdb to the early 2020s). Library creation used the immunoSEQ multiplex PCR assay. TCRdb took this table from immuneACCESS and kept in-frame rearrangements with V and J called. Such tables lack part of the clones; where checked against another copy, unresolved V genes explain under half of the gap, and the rest is unexplained. Here the sample has roughly 400,000 clones; 75% to 90% occur a single time. The ten largest clones capture 0.95% to 1.2% of the sample. The sequenced sample consisted of PBMCs or T cells enriched from blood (not recorded which). The receptors shown here come from a man aged 25 to 45 who had recovered from COVID-19.

V is TRBV5-6 and J is TRBJ2-2; D may be TRBD1 (6 bases). The CDR3 is 16 residues long. V was pared by 4 bases and J by 1 base, with 14 bases between. Germline assignment: CDR1 SGHDT and CDR2 YYEEEE. The CDR3 protein is CASSPYGTRNTGELFF. In DNA, the CDR3 is TGTGCCAGCAGCCCCTACGGGACACGGAACACCGGGGAGCTGTTTTTT.

A few counts support this clone. The chain combines TRBV5-1 with TRBJ1-1; 9 bases are a match to TRBD1. Per the germline V gene, CDR1 is SGHRS and CDR2 is YFSETQ. The CDR3 is 16 residues long. J was trimmed by 4 bases and V by 0 bases; bases with no gene match: 7. CDR3 residues: CASSLARDRAVTEAFF. CDR3 nucleotide sequence: TGCGCCAGCAGCTTGGCCAGGGACAGGGCGGTCACTGAAGCTTTCTTT.

The chain couples TRBV18 to TRBJ2-3, with 8 bases lining up with TRBD1. Germline trimming cut 4 bases from V and 6 bases from J; bases unmatched to any gene: 12. The CDR3 loop spans 16 amino acids. Germline V gene data show CDR1 as KGHSH and CDR2 as LQKENI. The CDR3 DNA follows: TGTGCCAGCTCACTGTTTCGGACAGGGCAGTCGGATACGCAGTATTTT. Amino acids: CASSLFRTGQSDTQYF.

V usage is TRBV7-3 and J usage is TRBJ1-5; D is undetermined. Trimming took 2 bases from V and 3 from J, leaving 5 bases between them. CDR1 is SGHTA and CDR2 is FQGTGA in the germline V gene. This CDR3 has 13 amino acids. The DNA of the CDR3 is TGTGCCAGCAGCTTAGACACCAATCAGCCCCAGCATTTT. Translating gives CASSLDTNQPQHF.

The chain uses TRBV5-1 and TRBJ2-7, with 8 positions matching TRBD1. This CDR3 has 15 residues. Per the germline V gene, CDR1 is SGHRS and CDR2 is YFSETQ. The V segment lost 4 bases and the J segment 4 bases; nucleotides outside the gene matches: 10. CDR3 sequence reads: CASSPRQGPPYEQYF. Here the CDR3 DNA reads TGCGCCAGCAGCCCGCGACAGGGGCCACCTTACGAGCAGTACTTC.

The V call is TRBV6-5, the J call TRBJ2-7, with TRBD2 identical over 7 bases. The J segment lost 4 bases and the V segment lost 0 bases, leaving 6 bases of the junction unmatched. The V gene's germline CDR1 is MNHEY and CDR2 SVGAGI. This CDR3 has 15 amino acids. CDR3 in amino acids: CASSYSRGRFYEQYF. DNA for the CDR3: TGTGCCAGCAGTTACTCGCGCGGGAGATTTTACGAGCAGTACTTC.

The J gene is TRBJ1-4, the V gene TRBV9, with D maybe TRBD1 (6 bases). Trimming pared 2 bases from V and 7 bases from J, leaving 15 bases between. The CDR3 length is 15 residues. The germline V gene encodes CDR1 SGDLS and CDR2 YYNGEE. CDR3 in amino acids: CASSVQPGAGEKLFF. In DNA, the CDR3 is TGTGCCAGCAGCGTCCAACCAGGGGCCGGTGAAAAACTGTTTTTT.

This rearrangement joins TRBV6-5 to TRBJ1-2; 12 positions agree with TRBD1. CDR1 MNHEY and CDR2 SVGAGI come from the germline V gene. The CDR3 sequence is 15 residues long. With 6 bases clipped from V and 5 bases from J, the junction kept 7 bases outside the gene matches. The CDR3 DNA sequence: TGTGCCAGCAGCAAAGGGACAGGGGGCCTTTATGGCTACACCTTC. It specifies CASSKGTGGLYGYTF.

The chain carries TRBV5-8 and TRBJ2-6; unclear D gene. The CDR3 has 16 amino acids. CDR1 is SGHTS, CDR2 YDEGEE, per germline. V gave up 0 bases and J gave up 2 bases, with 9 bases separating them. The CDR3 nucleotides are TGTGCCAGCAGCTTGGGTATGACACCTGGGGCCAACGTCCTGACTTTC. It specifies CASSLGMTPGANVLTF. Variable domain in full (rest from reference TRBV5-8 and TRBJ2-6): EAGVTQSPTHLIKTRGQQATLRCSPISGHTSVYWYQQALGLGLQFLLWYDEGEERNRGNFPPRFSGRQFPNYSSELNVNALELEDSALYLCASSLGMTPGANVLTFGAGSRLTVL.

This rearrangement joins TRBV7-9 to TRBJ2-1, with 13 bases aligning to TRBD2. This CDR3 spans 15 amino acids. Germline V lookup: CDR1 SEHNR, CDR2 FQNEAQ (reference sequence). With 2 bases clipped from V and 9 bases from J, the junction kept 4 bases outside the gene matches. The CDR3 nucleotides are TGTGCCAGCAGCTTAAGCGGACTAGCGGGAGTTGAGCAGTTCTTC. Translating it yields CASSLSGLAGVEQFF.

J is TRBJ2-1 and V is TRBV2; 9 bases line up with TRBD2. Per the germline V gene, CDR1 is SNHLY and CDR2 is FYNNEI. The CDR3 has 17 residues. The V segment lost 10 bases and the J segment 9 bases; nucleotides outside the gene matches: 22. CDR3 residues: CATTSSEGLAGSGEQFF. Here the CDR3 DNA reads TGTGCCACCACCAGCAGTGAGGGCCTAGCGGGAAGTGGTGAGCAGTTCTTC. Full variable domain (remainder filled in from reference TRBV2 and TRBJ2-1): EPEVTQTPSHQVTQMGQEVILRCVPISNHLYFYWYRQILGQKVEFLVSFYNNEISEKSEIFDDQFSVERPDGSNFTLKIRSTKLEDSAMYFCATTSSEGLAGSGEQFFGPGTRLTVL.

This clone was counted between two and nine times. The chain recombines TRBV7-2 with TRBJ1-5, with D uncertain. Germline assignment: CDR1 SGHTA and CDR2 FQGNSA. V shed 0 bases and J shed 9 bases, with 9 bases lying between them. The CDR3 spans 13 residues. The CDR3: CASSLASSRPQHF. In nucleotides, the CDR3 is TGTGCCAGCAGCTTAGCCTCCTCCCGGCCCCAGCATTTT.

The chain combines TRBV11-2 with TRBJ2-1; 10 nucleotides align to TRBD2. This CDR3 comprises 17 residues. The V segment lost 2 bases and the J segment 8 bases; nucleotides outside the gene matches: 12. Looked up from germline, CDR1 is SGHAT and CDR2 is FQNNGV. CDR3 nucleotide sequence: TGTGCCAGCAGCTTACTTTCCGGGACTAGCGAAATCTATGAGCAGTTCTTC. It is translated as CASSLLSGTSEIYEQFF.

This sequence joins TRBV19 and TRBJ2-5; no clear D gene. This CDR3 has 14 residues. Germline loops: CDR1 LNHDA, CDR2 SQIVND (reference sequence). Trimming removed 3 bases from V and 5 bases from J, with 13 bases in between. DNA for the CDR3: TGTGCCAGTAGTATTGATCTAGAATGGGAGACCCAGTACTTC. It specifies CASSIDLEWETQYF. The full variable domain, in which reference TRBV19 and TRBJ2-5 provide the parts outside the CDR3, is DGGITQSPKYLFRKEGQNVTLSCEQNLNHDAMYWYRQDPGQGLRLIYYSQIVNDFQKGDIAEGYSVSREKKESFPLTVTSAQKNPTAFYLCASSIDLEWETQYFGPGTRLLVL.

CDR3 region: CASSPGQGWVIQYF. CDR3 nucleotide sequence: TGTGCCAGCTCACCAGGGCAGGGATGGGTCATTCAGTACTTC. V and J are TRBV18 and TRBJ2-4, with a tentative D call TRBD1 (5 bases). Germline CDR1 reads KGHSH; CDR2 reads LQKENI. V lost 2 bases and J 9 bases, leaving 14 bases between the germline ends. The CDR3 covers 14 residues.

V is TRBV24-1 and J is TRBJ2-7; tentatively, D is TRBD2 (6 bases). Trimming took off 3 bases at V and 8 bases at J, with 16 bases between the two ends. Germline V gene lookup returns CDR1 KGHDR and CDR2 SFDVKD. The CDR3 contains 14 residues. The CDR3 bases are TGTGCCACCAGTGATGGGGACTTCACGACTCAGCAGTACTTC. This sequence encodes CATSDGDFTTQQYF.

This chain uses TRBV5-1 with TRBJ2-2; 8 nucleotides line up with TRBD2. The germline V gene has CDR1 SGHRS and CDR2 YFSETQ. The CDR3 covers 12 residues. With 4 bases clipped from V and 15 bases from J, the junction kept 8 bases outside the gene matches. CDR3 nucleotide sequence: TGCGCCAGCAGCGATAGCGGGATTCAGTTGTTTTTT. Translating it yields CASSDSGIQLFF. Full variable domain (rest looked up from reference TRBV5-1 and TRBJ2-2): KAGVTQTPRYLIKTRGQQVTLSCSPISGHRSVSWYQQTPGQGLQFLFEYFSETQRNKGNFPGRFSGRQFSNSRSEMNVSTLELGDSALYLCASSDSGIQLFFGEGSRLTVL.

The genes are TRBV4-2 and TRBJ1-5; tentatively, D is TRBD1 (6 bases). Germline V gene sequence: CDR1 LGHNA, CDR2 YNFKEQ. The V end was cut by 1 base, the J end by 0 bases, with 10 bases between. The CDR3 sequence is 16 residues long. The CDR3 sequence: CASSQVQGNSNQPQHF. Written as DNA, the CDR3 is TGTGCCAGCAGCCAAGTACAGGGAAATAGCAATCAGCCCCAGCATTTT.

This sequence joins TRBV7-2 and TRBJ2-7, with a tentative D call TRBD2 (5 bases). CDR1 is SGHTA, CDR2 FQGNSA, per germline. The CDR3 consists of 14 residues. V dropped 5 bases and J dropped 3 bases, with 14 bases sitting between them. As DNA, the CDR3 is TGTGCCAGCAGCCCGGACTTAAGCCTCTACGAGCAGTACTTC. Translated: CASSPDLSLYEQYF.

Worth noting for this clone: Different DNA sequences within this sample yield the same CDR3. The rearrangement joins TRBV30 to TRBJ1-5; TRBD1 matches at 9 bases. The germline V gene has CDR1 GTSNPN and CDR2 SVGIG (reference sequence). V gave up 3 bases and J gave up 6 bases; unmatched junction bases: 6. The CDR3 has 14 residues. DNA for the CDR3: TGTGCCTGGAGCCCCGGGACAGGGTTTCAGCCCCAGCATTTT. Residues: CAWSPGTGFQPQHF.